Described below is a single T cell receptor beta chain sequence and its context. Its antigen specificity is not known. Qualities for individual bases were not recorded, and no much larger clone is one base off. The sample comes from a study of cytomegalovirus exposure and HLA in healthy donors (dated by TCRdb to between 2016 and 2019). At the level of the whole study: An earlier analysis of several hundred of the donors reported 276 Gb of sequence data and 117 million unique TCR beta sequences obtained from approximately 180 million T cells. An early release covering around 630 HLA-typed donors comprised about 310 gigabases of sequencing data and around 80 million unique TCR sequences. Among the roughly 410 genotyped donors, roughly 80% belonged to the genetic ancestry cluster associated with self-reported Caucasian donors. The study aimed to test whether cataloging public T cell receptors could reveal signatures of past pathogen exposure. The study profiled the T cell repertoires of 666 subjects by immunosequencing and related them to cytomegalovirus serostatus. In addition to the first cohort of 500 to 850 subjects, a separate validation cohort of about 120 different subjects was used. To predict cytomegalovirus infection status, the study brought together high-throughput TCR immunosequencing, statistical association of individual TCRs with disease status, and machine learning. In a later analysis, previously published TCR beta repertoires from 666 donors were re-analyzed and high-resolution HLA genotyping was added so that TCR occurrence patterns could be studied. In the later analysis, no new phenotypic data were used to find candidate immune exposures; instead, reliance was placed on TCR beta sequences and their occurrence across donors. To decide whether each TCR beta V gene segment behaved as functional or pseudogenic, an earlier analysis of fewer than 750 of the donors relied on high-throughput TCR beta sequencing. Donor age, sex, ethnicity and CMV serostatus were compiled alongside the repertoire data. In a later genetic analysis, genome-wide SNP genotypes for about three fifths of the 666 donors were used, and that subset was treated as a discovery cohort. Every repertoire in the discovery cohort had been generated on one and the same sequencing platform. Class I and class II HLA loci were covered by the typing at four-digit resolution. The number of typed donors differed by locus: roughly 620-630 for A, B, C, DRB1 and DQB1; approximately 520 for DQA1; some 610 for DPA1; and around 450 for DPB1. Four to six DR-DQ haplotypes were handled as single units for association and clustering, since linkage in the cohort was strong. Among a few hundred genotyped donors of the cohort, an average of approximately 240,000 unique TCR beta nucleotide sequences were sequenced per donor, roughly a sixth of them non-productive.

Receptors were amplified or captured by the immunoSEQ multiplex PCR assay. A mixture of 60 forward primers for TCR Vbeta segments and 13 reverse primers for TCR Jbeta segments was used in the multiplex PCR. Amplification of the CDR3 region of rearranged TCR beta genes was performed with a multiplex PCR assay on genomic DNA. The amplified TCR beta libraries were sequenced on the Illumina HiSeq System as 87-base-pair reads. The paper's data handling went like this. A later analysis counted 65 million to 90 million unique TCR beta chains across the 666 repertoires, and 10 million to 12 million of these chains were shared by at least two donors. Raw reads were error-corrected and collapsed into unique sequences with a nearest-neighbor algorithm that merged closely related sequences to remove PCR and sequencing errors. Alignment of CDR3 sequences to IMGT reference sequences was used to assign V, D and J gene segments. For a sequence to be retained, at least a six-nucleotide match to both a V gene segment and a J gene segment was required. A rearrangement counted as productive if the CDR3 had no stop codons and remained in frame with V and J, and every other rearrangement counted as non-productive. CDR3 was defined according to IMGT convention as the region running from the second conserved V-encoded cysteine to the conserved J-encoded phenylalanine. The earlier analysis of 500 to 750 of the donors excluded any sequence lacking an unambiguous match to a single V gene segment. An earlier analysis of 500 to 700 of the donors classified V segments as functional when productive rearrangements were above 56.7% and as segregating when the standard deviation between donors was above 5%. A statistical classification framework was built for diagnosing cytomegalovirus status from the catalog of TCR beta chain sequences. A later analysis assigned V and J genes by comparing TCR nucleotide sequences with IMGT/GENE-DB human TR gene sequences. Using the TCRdist pipeline, a later analysis assigned CDR3 sequences along with most-parsimonious VDJ recombination scenarios. A later analysis defined each TCR beta chain by its CDR3 amino acid sequence plus V-gene family, and excluded reads lacking a unique V-gene family. A later analysis removed roughly 590 highly shared, low-generation-probability nucleotide sequences to deal with suspected cross-contamination and a sequencing artifact. A later analysis calculated a clonal expansion index for each public chain from normalized within-repertoire ranks of inferred template counts. Generation probabilities in a later analysis came from a VDJ recombination model fitted to out-of-frame rearrangements, and those results were checked against IGoR. In a later analysis, hypergeometric tests were used to score TCR-TCR, TCR-HLA and TCR-CMV co-occurrence, with a repertoire-size bias correction applied to TCR pairs. A later analysis estimated false discovery rates by permuting HLA or CMV assignments 20 times. In a later analysis, co-occurring TCRs were grouped with DBSCAN, and TCRdist sequence similarity was added when clustering was performed within HLA-allele-positive subsets. Co-occurrence clustering excluded repertoires with fewer than 30,000 or more than 120,000 public chains, plus five with anomalous nucleotide sharing. TCRdb's version of the immuneACCESS table is confined to in-frame rearrangements and falls short of the full clone set. An unresolved V gene accounts for under half of the shortfall where checked; the remainder is of unknown origin. Clonal size and the V and J genes are those of that table, whereas D and trimming came from the DNA. Here the sample has roughly 250,000 clones; roughly 86% occur a single time. About 2% of the sample is taken by the ten largest.

Points the paper makes about the study in general: A later analysis found that most CMV-associated TCR beta chains appeared HLA-restricted, with HLA associations seemingly driven largely by CMV exposure. The classifier was reported to diagnose cytomegalovirus status with high specificity and sensitivity in both the original and validation cohorts. According to a later analysis, TCR association rates differed among HLA loci, with DRB1 alleles showing the most associated TCRs and HLA-C alleles showing the fewest. The study listed 150 to 200 TCR beta chains as associated with cytomegalovirus. A later genetic analysis associated a missense DCLRE1C variant with V-gene and J-gene trimming of TCR beta chains, and an independent cohort replicated the association. In a later analysis, HLA-associated TCR beta chains were found to be more clonally expanded and to have lower generation probabilities than equally common non-associated chains. CMV serostatus was the only immune exposure information available for the cohort. Correlated functional status among segregating V segments might reflect linkage disequilibrium, but an unknown experimental factor could not be ruled out. The authors suggested that the approach could potentially be extended to other disease states and immunological phenotypes. Roughly uniform sequencing depth across donors was assumed in presence/absence analyses, although this assumption may not hold. According to a later analysis, parvovirus B19, influenza, CMV and Epstein-Barr virus appeared linked to several top co-occurrence clusters. A later analysis associated about 18,000 TCR beta sequences with specific HLA alleles at a false discovery rate of 0.05. In an earlier analysis of approximately 590 of the donors, most TCR beta V segments were observed in productive rearrangements about 87% or about 30% of the time, broadly matching IMGT annotations. Assigning TCR associations to individual alleles was difficult when HLA alleles, especially DR and DQ, strongly co-occurred. A further reported finding was that TCR beta sequences accurately predicted the HLA-A and HLA-B alleles for most subjects in the first cohort. The sequencing pipeline was judged likely to have produced a cluster of highly shared sequence variants as a technical artifact. Compared with the roughly 720-donor mean, donors in an Asian-associated ancestry cluster had fewer N-insertions in productive TCRs, according to a later genetic analysis. In vitro tests confirmed that a few of the cytomegalovirus-associated TCR beta chains recognize cytomegalovirus antigens. HLA typing was unavailable for some donors at each locus, so association tests used only the typed subset. Across donors, most TCR sequences were observed very rarely, whereas some public TCRs were present in many individuals. Because counts were too low, some 16 rarely observed V segments, including chromosome 9 orphons, were excluded from the earlier analysis of roughly 580 of the donors. Only TCR beta chains were sequenced in this cohort, and the absence of alpha or paired-chain data limited detectable features.

In total, 500 to 700 healthy bone marrow donors made up the cohort. Cohort members were all nominally healthy when sampled, although unrecorded immune exposures were likely present. The donor was CMV seropositive and was included in the group of 250 to 300 seropositive cohort members. A peripheral blood sample was collected from each donor, and TCR beta sequencing was performed on peripheral blood mononuclear cells. Genomic DNA was extracted from the blood cell samples with the Qiagen DNeasy Blood Extraction Kit. This clonotype originated in a woman aged 40 to 50 in good health and CMV-seropositive. The sample comprised PBMCs.

The DNA reads as follows: TGTGCCAGTAGTATAAACGCAGGCGTCATGAACACTGAAGCTTTCTTT. Its product reads: CASSINAGVMNTEAFF. The rearrangement joined TRBV19 to TRBJ1-1, with the identity of the D gene unclear. The CDR3 spans 16 residues, from the cysteine through the phenylalanine. The only DNA kept is the CDR3, 48 bases in frame from the first base. Sequences LNHDA (CDR1) and SQIVND (CDR2) are obtained from the germline V gene (reference sequence). Deletion took 2 bases off V and 0 bases off J, with a span of 13 bases between the germline ends. Joined to the reference TRBV19 and TRBJ1-1 proteins, this CDR3 gives the full variable domain: DGGITQSPKYLFRKEGQNVTLSCEQNLNHDAMYWYRQDPGQGLRLIYYSQIVNDFQKGDIAEGYSVSREKKESFPLTVTSAQKNPTAFYLCASSINAGVMNTEAFFGQGTRLTVV.